The next 5 T cell receptor beta chains were all read from a single sample in a study of vaccination and CD4 T cells after COVID-19. No antigen has been assigned to these receptors. The Oncomine TCR Beta short-read assay was applied to DNA of cultured CD4+ T cells. It was from cultured CD4+ T cells that genomic DNA was extracted. TCRdb independently ran MiXCR on the PCR reads; one entry per CDR3 protein. The sample lists 8,000 to 9,500 distinct CDR3 sequences; 30% to 35% were seen once. As for treatment: approximately 11-day PBMC culture with coronavirus spike peptide pools or control peptides (ViraFEST assay). Pre-COVID-19 pandemic sampling (2011-2018) yielded the unexposed donor's CD4+ T cells. Sample: CD4+ T cells from blood, cultured in vitro. Receptors originate from a human donor in good health.

This clonotype was detected only a few times. J is TRBJ1-5 and V is TRBV7-8; D gene ambiguous. Germline CDR1 reads SGHVS; CDR2 reads FQNEAQ. This CDR3 is 13 amino acids long. V lost 2 bases, J lost 3 bases, and 5 bases lay in between. Here the CDR3 DNA reads TGTGCCAGCAGCTTACCCGACAATCAGCCCCAGCATTTT. This gives the protein CASSLPDNQPQHF.

V gene TRBV6-2 or TRBV6-3 combines with J gene TRBJ2-1; 7 positions match TRBD1. The CDR3 spans 14 residues. CDR1 is MNHEY and CDR2 is SVGEGT in the germline V gene. V trimming: 2 bases; J trimming: 5 bases; junction bases outside the gene matches: 3. The CDR3 nucleotides read TGTGCCAGCAGTTACAGAGGGACAGACAATGAGCAGTTCTTC. This translates into CASSYRGTDNEQFF.

The chain couples TRBV20-1 to TRBJ2-1; 7 bases align to TRBD2. The junction had 12 bases not matched to a gene; V was cut back by 6 bases and J by 7 bases. Looked up from germline, CDR1 is DFQATT and CDR2 is SNEGSKA (reference sequence). The CDR3 totals 14 residues. The CDR3 DNA is TGCAGTGCCCTCCGGGACTACCCTTGGAATGAGCAGTTCTTC. Its protein is CSALRDYPWNEQFF.

Concerning this clonotype: Germline is not matched at one junction end, which may reflect a read error. The rearrangement uses TRBV6-5 and TRBJ2-3; weak D call: TRBD1 (6 bases). Germline lookup yields CDR1 MNHEY and CDR2 SVGAGI. The CDR3 is 15 amino acids. CDR3 sequence: CASSYSPGDTHTQYF. In DNA, the CDR3 is TGTGCCAGCAGTTACTCCCCAGGGGACACACATACGCAGTATTTT.

The J gene is TRBJ1-4, the V gene TRBV7-6; 10 nucleotides agree with TRBD1. Germline V lookup: CDR1 SGHVS, CDR2 FNYEAQ. Trimming cost V 5 bases and J 8 bases; bases outside gene matches: 8. The length of the CDR3 is 15 residues. The CDR3 nucleotides are TGTGCCAGCAGCCGCCCGACAGGGGGCGCAGAAAAACTGTTTTTT. It codes for CASSRPTGGAEKLFF. Complete variable domain (other parts from reference TRBV7-6 and TRBJ1-4): GAGVSQSPRYKVTKRGQDVALRCDPISGHVSLYWYRQALGQGPEFLTYFNYEAQQDKSGLPNDRFSAERPEGSISTLTIQRTEQRDSAMYRCASSRPTGGAEKLFFGSGTQLSVL.